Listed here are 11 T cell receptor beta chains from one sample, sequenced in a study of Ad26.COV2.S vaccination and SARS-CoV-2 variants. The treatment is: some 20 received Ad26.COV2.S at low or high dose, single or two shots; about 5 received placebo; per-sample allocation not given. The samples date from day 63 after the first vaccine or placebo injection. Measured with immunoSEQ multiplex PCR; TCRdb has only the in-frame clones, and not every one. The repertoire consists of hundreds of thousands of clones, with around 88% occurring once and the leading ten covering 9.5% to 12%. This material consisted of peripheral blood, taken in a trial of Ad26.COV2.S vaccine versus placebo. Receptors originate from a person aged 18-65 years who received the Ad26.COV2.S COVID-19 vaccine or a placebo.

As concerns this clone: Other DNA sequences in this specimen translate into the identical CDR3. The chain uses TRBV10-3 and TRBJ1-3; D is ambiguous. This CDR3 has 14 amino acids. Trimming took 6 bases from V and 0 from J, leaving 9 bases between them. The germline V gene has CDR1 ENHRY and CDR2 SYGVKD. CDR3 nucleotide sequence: TGTGCCATCAGGCCCGGCGACTCTGGAAACACCATATATTTT. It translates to CAIRPGDSGNTIYF.

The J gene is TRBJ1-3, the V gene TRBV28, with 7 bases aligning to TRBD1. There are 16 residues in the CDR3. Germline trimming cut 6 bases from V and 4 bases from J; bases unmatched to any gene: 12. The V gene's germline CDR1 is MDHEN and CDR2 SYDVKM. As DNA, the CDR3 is TGTGCCAGCAGCAACCACAGGGGCTCGAGAGGAAACACCATATATTTT. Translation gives CASSNHRGSRGNTIYF.

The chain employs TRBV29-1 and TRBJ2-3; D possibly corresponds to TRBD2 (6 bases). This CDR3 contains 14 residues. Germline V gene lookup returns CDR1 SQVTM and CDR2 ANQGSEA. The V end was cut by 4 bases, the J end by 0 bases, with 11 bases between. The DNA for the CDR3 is TGCAGCGTTGGTGGAGGGTCTAGCACAGATACGCAGTATTTT. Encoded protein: CSVGGGSSTDTQYF.

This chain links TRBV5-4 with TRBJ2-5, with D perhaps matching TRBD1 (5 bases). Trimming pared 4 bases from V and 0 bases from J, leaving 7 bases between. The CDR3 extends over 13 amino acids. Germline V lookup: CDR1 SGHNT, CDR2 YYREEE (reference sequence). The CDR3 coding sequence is TGTGCCAGCAGCGTGACAGACCAAGAGACCCAGTACTTC. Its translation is CASSVTDQETQYF.

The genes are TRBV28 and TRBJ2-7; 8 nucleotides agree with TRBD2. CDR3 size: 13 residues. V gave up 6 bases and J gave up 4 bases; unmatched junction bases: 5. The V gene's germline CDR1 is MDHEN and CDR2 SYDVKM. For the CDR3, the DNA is TGTGCCAGCAGGGGGACTAGTCTATACGAGCAGTACTTC. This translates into CASRGTSLYEQYF.

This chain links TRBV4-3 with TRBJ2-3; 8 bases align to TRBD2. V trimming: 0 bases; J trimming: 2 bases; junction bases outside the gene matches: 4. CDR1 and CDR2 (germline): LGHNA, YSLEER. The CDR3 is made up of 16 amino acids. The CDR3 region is CASSQDGAGATDTQYF. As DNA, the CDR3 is TGCGCCAGCAGCCAAGATGGAGCGGGGGCCACAGATACGCAGTATTTT.

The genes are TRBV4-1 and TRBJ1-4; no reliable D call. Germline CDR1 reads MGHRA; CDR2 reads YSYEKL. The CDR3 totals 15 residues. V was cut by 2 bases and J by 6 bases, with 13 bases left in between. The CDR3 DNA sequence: TGCGCCAGCAGCCAAAGGGTCCGCCCGGATGAAAAACTGTTTTTT. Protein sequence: CASSQRVRPDEKLFF.

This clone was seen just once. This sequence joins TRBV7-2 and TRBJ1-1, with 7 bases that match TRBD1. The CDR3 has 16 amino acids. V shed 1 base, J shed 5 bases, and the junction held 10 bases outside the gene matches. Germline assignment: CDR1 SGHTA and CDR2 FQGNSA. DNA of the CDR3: TGTGCCAGCAGCTTAGGAAGGGGGCGCGGCGTAACTGAAGCTTTCTTT. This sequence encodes CASSLGRGRGVTEAFF.

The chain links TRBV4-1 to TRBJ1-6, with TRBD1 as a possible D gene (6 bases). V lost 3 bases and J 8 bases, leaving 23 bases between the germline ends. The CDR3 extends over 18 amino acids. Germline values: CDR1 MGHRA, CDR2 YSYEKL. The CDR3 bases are TGCGCCAGCAGCCAGGAAACACTAGGGGGGATTGGTGATTCACCCCTCCACTTT. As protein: CASSQETLGGIGDSPLHF.

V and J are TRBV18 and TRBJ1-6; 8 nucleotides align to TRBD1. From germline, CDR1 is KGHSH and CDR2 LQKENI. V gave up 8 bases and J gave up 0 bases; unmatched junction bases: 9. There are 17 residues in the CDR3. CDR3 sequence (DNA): TGTGCCAGCGGCCGGGACAGGACCAGCTCCTATAATTCACCCCTCCACTTT. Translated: CASGRDRTSSYNSPLHF. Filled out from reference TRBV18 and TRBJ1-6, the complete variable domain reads NAGVMQNPRHLVRRRGQEARLRCSPMKGHSHVYWYRQLPEEGLKFMVYLQKENIIDESGMPKERFSAEFPKEGPSILRIQQVVRGDSAAYFCASGRDRTSSYNSPLHFGNGTRLTVT.

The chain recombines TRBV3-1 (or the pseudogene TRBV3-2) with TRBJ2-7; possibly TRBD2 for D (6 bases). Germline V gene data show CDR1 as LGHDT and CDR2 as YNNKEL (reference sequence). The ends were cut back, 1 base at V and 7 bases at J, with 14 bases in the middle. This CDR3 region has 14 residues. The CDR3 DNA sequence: TGTGCCAGCAGCCAAGTCCCGGGGGTGACGGAGCAGTACTTC. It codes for CASSQVPGVTEQYF.